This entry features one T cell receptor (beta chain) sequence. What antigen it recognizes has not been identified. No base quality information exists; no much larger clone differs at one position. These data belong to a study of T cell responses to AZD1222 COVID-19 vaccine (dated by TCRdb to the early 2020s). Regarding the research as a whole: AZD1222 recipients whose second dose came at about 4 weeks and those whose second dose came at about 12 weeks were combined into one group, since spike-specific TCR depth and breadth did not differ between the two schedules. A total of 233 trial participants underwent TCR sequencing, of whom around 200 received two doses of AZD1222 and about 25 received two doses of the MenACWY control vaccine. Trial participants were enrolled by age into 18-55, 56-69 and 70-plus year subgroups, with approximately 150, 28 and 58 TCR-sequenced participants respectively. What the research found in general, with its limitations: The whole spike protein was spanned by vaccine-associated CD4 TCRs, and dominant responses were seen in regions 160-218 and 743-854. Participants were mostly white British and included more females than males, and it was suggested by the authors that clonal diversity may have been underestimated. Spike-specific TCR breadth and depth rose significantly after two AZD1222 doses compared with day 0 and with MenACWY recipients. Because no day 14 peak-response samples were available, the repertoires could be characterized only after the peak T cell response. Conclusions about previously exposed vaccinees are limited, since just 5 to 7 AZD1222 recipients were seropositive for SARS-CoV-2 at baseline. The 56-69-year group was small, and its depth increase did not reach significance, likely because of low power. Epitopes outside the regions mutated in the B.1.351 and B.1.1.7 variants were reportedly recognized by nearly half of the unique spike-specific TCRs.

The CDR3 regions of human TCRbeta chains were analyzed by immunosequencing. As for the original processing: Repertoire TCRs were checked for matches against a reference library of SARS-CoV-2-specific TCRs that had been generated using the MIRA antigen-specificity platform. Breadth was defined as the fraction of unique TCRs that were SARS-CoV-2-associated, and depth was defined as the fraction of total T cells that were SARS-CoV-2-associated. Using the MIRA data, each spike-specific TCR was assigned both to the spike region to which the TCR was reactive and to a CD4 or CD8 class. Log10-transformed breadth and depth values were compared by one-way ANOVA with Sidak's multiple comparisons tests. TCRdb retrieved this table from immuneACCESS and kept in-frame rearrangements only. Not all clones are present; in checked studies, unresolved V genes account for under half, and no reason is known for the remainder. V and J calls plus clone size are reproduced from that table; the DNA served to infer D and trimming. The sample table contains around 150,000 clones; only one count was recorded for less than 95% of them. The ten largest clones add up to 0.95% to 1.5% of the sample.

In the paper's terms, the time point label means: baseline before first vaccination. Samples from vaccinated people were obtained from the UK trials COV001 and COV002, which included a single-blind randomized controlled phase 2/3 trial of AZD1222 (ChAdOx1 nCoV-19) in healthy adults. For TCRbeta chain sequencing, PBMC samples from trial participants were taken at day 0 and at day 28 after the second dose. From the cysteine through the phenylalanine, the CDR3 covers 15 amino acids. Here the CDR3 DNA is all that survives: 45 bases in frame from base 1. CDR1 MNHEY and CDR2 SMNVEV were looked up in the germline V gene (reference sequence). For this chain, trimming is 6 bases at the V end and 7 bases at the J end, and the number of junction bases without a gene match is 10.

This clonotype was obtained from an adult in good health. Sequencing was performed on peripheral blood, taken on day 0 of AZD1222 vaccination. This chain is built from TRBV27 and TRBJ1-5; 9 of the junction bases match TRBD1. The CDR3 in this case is CASRFRTGVGQPQHF. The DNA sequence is TGTGCCAGCAGATTCCGGACAGGGGTTGGGCAGCCCCAGCATTTT.